A single sample gave rise to the 13 T cell receptor beta chains below, sequenced in a study of regulatory and conventional T cells in RAG deficiency. Clones were sequenced by immunoSEQ multiplex PCR, and TCRdb holds only the in-frame ones, with some missing. The sample shows 10,000 to 15,000 clones, about 92% of them seen only once. The sorted conventional CD4+ T cells were CD25-low and CD127-high, with genomic DNA sequenced. These records were also assigned to another study, of regulatory T cells. That source adds: Primers: 52 TRBV forward and 13 TRBJ reverse.

The sequencing input was CD4+ effector T cells sorted from blood. These receptors originate from a human donor in good health.

The genes are TRBV19 and TRBJ1-2; TRBD1 agrees at 8 bases. Germline V gene sequence: CDR1 LNHDA, CDR2 SQIVND (reference sequence). The V gene end was trimmed by 6 bases and the J gene end by 4 bases; junction bases not matched to a gene: 10. This CDR3 spans 15 amino acids. The CDR3 region has the DNA TGTGCCAGTAGCATAAGCGGGACAGGAATCTATGGCTACACCTTC. As protein: CASSISGTGIYGYTF.

This clone was seen only once. V is TRBV5-4 and J is TRBJ2-1; perhaps TRBD2 as D (5 bases). Per germline, CDR1 SGHNT and CDR2 YYREEE (reference sequence). This CDR3 contains 13 residues. V was pared by 6 bases and J by 7 bases, with 14 bases between. In nucleotides, the CDR3 is TGTGCCAGCACAACCGGGGATAGGAATGAGCAGTTCTTC. Translated, it gives CASTTGDRNEQFF.

The chain recombines TRBV19 with TRBJ1-2, with 7 positions matching TRBD1. Germline assignment: CDR1 LNHDA and CDR2 SQIVND (reference sequence). V lost 6 bases to trimming and J lost 0 bases; unmatched junction nucleotides: 7. This CDR3 region has 15 residues. The CDR3: CASSTTGTANYGYTF. The CDR3 coding sequence is TGTGCCAGTAGCACCACCGGGACAGCTAACTATGGCTACACCTTC.

This sequence joins TRBV18 and TRBJ1-4; D might be TRBD1 (5 bases). V lost 3 bases and J 2 bases, leaving 7 bases between the germline ends. Germline V gene sequence: CDR1 KGHSH, CDR2 LQKENI. The CDR3 totals 14 residues. The CDR3 nucleotides are TGTGCCAGCTCACCTCAGGGTACTAATGAAAAACTGTTTTTT. Its translation: CASSPQGTNEKLFF.

The J gene is TRBJ2-5, the V gene TRBV5-1; tentative D call: TRBD1 (6 bases). The CDR3 has 15 amino acids. The germline V gene has CDR1 SGHRS and CDR2 YFSETQ. Trimming took off 4 bases at V and 2 bases at J, with 15 bases between the two ends. The DNA of the CDR3 is TGCGCCAGCAGCCTATCCGGGACACCACAAGAGACCCAGTACTTC. Protein sequence: CASSLSGTPQETQYF. Supplemented by reference TRBV5-1 and TRBJ2-5, the full variable domain reads KAGVTQTPRYLIKTRGQQVTLSCSPISGHRSVSWYQQTPGQGLQFLFEYFSETQRNKGNFPGRFSGRQFSNSRSEMNVSTLELGDSALYLCASSLSGTPQETQYFGPGTRLLVL.

The chain uses TRBV27 and TRBJ1-3; 8 positions agree with TRBD1. The CDR3 covers 16 residues. The J segment lost 4 bases and the V segment lost 5 bases, leaving 10 bases of the junction unmatched. Germline CDR1 and CDR2: MNHEY and SMNVEV (reference sequence). The CDR3 region has the DNA TGTGCCAGCAGTCCCGGACAGGGCCAAGCAGGAAACACCATATATTTT. This encodes CASSPGQGQAGNTIYF.

CDR3 DNA: TGTGCCAGCAGTAGGGGCGGGGGGAGGCAGCCCCAGCATTTT. Protein sequence: CASSRGGGRQPQHF. The chain combines TRBV6-5 with TRBJ1-5; TRBD1 is a possible D gene (5 bases). Trimming took off 5 bases at V and 7 bases at J, with 15 bases between the two ends. The CDR3 spans 14 residues. From germline, CDR1 is MNHEY and CDR2 SVGAGI.

The chain carries TRBV6-1 and TRBJ1-6, with D hard to call. Germline V CDR1 and CDR2: MNHNS, SASEGT. This CDR3 contains 12 residues. With 7 bases removed from V and 7 bases from J, the gap between germline ends came to 8 bases. The CDR3 nucleotides are TGTGCCAGCACTCACACGAATTCACCCCTCCACTTT. The encoded protein is CASTHTNSPLHF.

V is TRBV6-4 and J is TRBJ2-1; tentatively, D is TRBD2 (5 bases). V was pared by 4 bases and J by 6 bases, with 13 bases between. In germline, CDR1 is MRHNA, CDR2 SNTAGT. The CDR3 has 14 amino acids. This CDR3 reads CASSAGSLINEQFF. CDR3 nucleotides: TGTGCCAGCAGTGCGGGATCATTGATCAATGAGCAGTTCTTC.

The chain links TRBV7-3 to TRBJ2-3; 13 bases map to TRBD2. After removal of 5 bases from V and 5 bases from J, the junction contained 7 bases not matched to a gene. The CDR3 is 16 amino acids. Germline V gene lookup returns CDR1 SGHTA and CDR2 FQGTGA. In DNA, the CDR3 is TGTGCCAGCAGCGCCACTAGCGGGGGGGCAAAAGATACGCAGTATTTT. This translates into CASSATSGGAKDTQYF. The whole variable domain, filled in from reference TRBV7-3 and TRBJ2-3, reads GAGVSQTPSNKVTEKGKYVELRCDPISGHTALYWYRQSLGQGPEFLIYFQGTGAADDSGLPNDRFFAVRPEGSVSTLKIQRTERGDSAVYLCASSATSGGAKDTQYFGPGTRLTVL.

This chain connects TRBV18 to TRBJ1-6; D ambiguous. The CDR3 has 16 amino acids. Germline V lookup: CDR1 KGHSH, CDR2 LQKENI. V lost 3 bases to trimming and J lost 4 bases, with 13 bases between them. CDR3 amino acids: CASSPYGIRYNSPLHF. The CDR3 region has the DNA TGTGCCAGCTCACCGTACGGGATCCGTTATAATTCACCCCTCCACTTT.

V usage is TRBV28 and J usage is TRBJ1-4; possibly TRBD1 for D (6 bases). Germline CDR1 reads MDHEN; CDR2 reads SYDVKM. V dropped 11 bases and J dropped 3 bases, with 10 bases sitting between them. This CDR3 comprises 12 residues. The CDR3 DNA is TGTGCCGGACGGACAGCTAATGAAAAACTGTTTTTT. It is translated as CAGRTANEKLFF.

The rearrangement joins TRBV5-1 to TRBJ1-1, with D hard to call. V was clipped by 2 bases and J by 4 bases, with 15 bases between them. This CDR3 comprises 15 residues. Germline values: CDR1 SGHRS, CDR2 YFSETQ. CDR3 in DNA: TGCGCCAGCAGCTTTGGGCCGGGTATTGTCACTGAAGCTTTCTTT. Residues: CASSFGPGIVTEAFF.